Below are 14 T cell receptor beta chains sequenced from a single sample in a study of blood T cell repertoires in COVID-19. Clones were sequenced by immunoSEQ multiplex PCR, and TCRdb holds only the in-frame ones, with some missing. The table lists approximately 330,000 clones, roughly 90% of them singletons. The sequenced material came from peripheral blood. Source of these receptors: a woman in her 50s with active or convalescent COVID-19.

V gene TRBV4-3 combines with J gene TRBJ1-3, with D uncertain. The V end lost 2 bases, the J end lost 4 bases, and 15 bases lay between the germline ends. Germline V CDR1 and CDR2: LGHNA, YSLEER. The CDR3 sequence is 16 residues long. CDR3 in amino acids: CASSQWHSLGGNTIYF. CDR3 nucleotide sequence: TGCGCCAGCAGCCAATGGCACAGTCTCGGAGGAAACACCATATATTTT.

This chain joins TRBV5-1 and TRBJ1-1; TRBD1 is a possible D gene (5 bases). This CDR3 spans 12 amino acids. The ends were cut back, 4 bases at V and 1 base at J, with 5 bases in the middle. Germline CDR1 reads SGHRS; CDR2 reads YFSETQ. The DNA of the CDR3 is TGCGCCAGCAGCAGGGGGAACACTGAAGCTTTCTTT. Amino acids: CASSRGNTEAFF.

The chain joins TRBV18 to TRBJ2-1; D is uncertain. In germline, CDR1 is KGHSH, CDR2 LQKENI. This CDR3 comprises 14 residues. V lost 4 bases to trimming and J lost 7 bases, with 14 bases between them. This CDR3 is CASSLPPGENEQFF. The CDR3 region has the DNA TGTGCCAGCTCACTACCACCGGGTGAGAATGAGCAGTTCTTC.

The chain joins TRBV7-9 to TRBJ1-2; D not certain. The CDR3 consists of 17 residues. The germline V gene has CDR1 SEHNR and CDR2 FQNEAQ (reference sequence). V was shortened by 4 bases and J by 4 bases, with 22 bases between the two germline ends. The CDR3 spells CASSSFFADRRSYGYTF. DNA of the CDR3: TGTGCCAGCAGCTCCTTTTTCGCGGATCGGCGGTCCTATGGCTACACCTTC.

For this clone: Sequence at one end of the junction differs from germline and may be a read error. The chain combines TRBV2 with TRBJ1-4; 9 bases are a match to TRBD1. The CDR3 has 14 residues. CDR1 SNHLY and CDR2 FYNNEI come from the germline V gene. The CDR3 region is CARSRQGGGEKLFF. DNA for the CDR3: TGTGCCCGCAGCAGACAGGGGGGGGGTGAAAAACTGTTTTTT.

The rearrangement links TRBV4-3 to TRBJ2-7, with D possibly being TRBD1 (6 bases). The germline CDR1 and CDR2 sequences are LGHNA and YSLEER. The CDR3 extends over 14 amino acids. V dropped 4 bases and J dropped 4 bases, with 14 bases sitting between them. CDR3 coding DNA: TGCGCCAGCAGCCTGGGCAGGGGCAATTACGAGCAGTACTTC. Its translation is CASSLGRGNYEQYF.

The rearrangement uses TRBV7-8 and TRBJ2-3; D ambiguous. Germline V gene sequence: CDR1 SGHVS, CDR2 FQNEAQ. With 2 bases removed from V and 0 bases from J, the gap between germline ends came to 6 bases. This CDR3 comprises 14 residues. The CDR3 here is CASSLLRSTDTQYF. As DNA, the CDR3 is TGTGCCAGCAGCTTATTGCGGAGCACAGATACGCAGTATTTT.

The chain is built from TRBV28 and TRBJ2-1, with D perhaps TRBD2 (5 bases). Germline CDR1 reads MDHEN; CDR2 reads SYDVKM. The CDR3 has 17 amino acids. V was cut by 7 bases and J by 0 bases, with 19 bases left in between. The CDR3: CASNPGPGKSSYNEQFF. As DNA, the CDR3 is TGTGCCAGCAACCCCGGCCCGGGGAAGAGCTCCTACAATGAGCAGTTCTTC.

About this clone itself: Other nucleotide sequences in the sample specify the same CDR3. The rearrangement uses TRBV28 and TRBJ2-6, with D uncertain. The germline gives CDR1 MDHEN, CDR2 SYDVKM. V lost 6 bases to trimming and J lost 2 bases, with 2 bases between them. The CDR3 covers 12 residues. The chain's CDR3 is CASSTGANVLTF. CDR3 DNA: TGTGCCAGCAGCACTGGGGCCAACGTCCTGACTTTC.

The gene calls are TRBV18 and TRBJ2-5; D remains ambiguous. V was shortened by 3 bases and J by 5 bases, with 7 bases between the two germline ends. CDR1 and CDR2 from the germline V gene are KGHSH and LQKENI. The CDR3 length is 12 residues. The CDR3 reads CASSPNGETQYF. The CDR3 DNA reads as TGTGCCAGCTCACCCAACGGGGAGACCCAGTACTTC.

V usage is TRBV11-2 and J usage is TRBJ2-5, with D perhaps matching TRBD2 (5 bases). CDR1 and CDR2 from the germline V gene are SGHAT and FQNNGV. Trimming removed 4 bases at V and 2 bases at J, with 8 bases between. CDR3 length: 13 amino acids. The CDR3 spells CASSSRRQETQYF. The CDR3 region has the DNA TGTGCCAGCAGCTCCCGGAGGCAAGAGACCCAGTACTTC.

The CDR3 loop is CASSEMRAGDSPLHF. In nucleotides, the CDR3 is TGTGCCAGCAGTGAAATGCGGGCAGGAGATTCACCCCTCCACTTT. The chain has TRBV2 and TRBJ1-6; D gene unclear. Trimming shortened V by 2 bases and J by 8 bases, and 13 bases separated the two germline ends. This CDR3 has 15 residues. The germline gives CDR1 SNHLY, CDR2 FYNNEI.

The J gene is TRBJ1-3, the V gene TRBV30; possible D gene TRBD1, 5 bases. Germline V gene lookup returns CDR1 GTSNPN and CDR2 SVGIG (reference sequence). The V and J ends lost 4 bases and 2 bases respectively, with 6 bases between them. The CDR3 sequence is 12 residues long. CDR3 residues: CAWTGTGNTIYF. The CDR3 nucleotides read TGTGCCTGGACAGGGACTGGAAACACCATATATTTT.

V usage is TRBV10-2 and J usage is TRBJ2-3; 9 bases match TRBD2. With 0 bases clipped from V and 3 bases from J, the junction kept 7 bases outside the gene matches. Germline V gene data show CDR1 as WSHSY and CDR2 as SAAADI. The CDR3 runs 17 residues. This chain's CDR3 is CASSESALAGPTDTQYF. As DNA, the CDR3 is TGCGCCAGCAGTGAGTCCGCCCTAGCGGGACCAACAGATACGCAGTATTTT.